A single T cell receptor beta chain is shown here with its context. The germline V and J ends were trimmed by 1 base and 4 bases, with 16 bases remaining between them. CDR1 and CDR2 (germline): LGHDT, YNNKEL (reference sequence). The CDR3 length is 16 residues. These data come from a study of blood T cell repertoires in COVID-19. Whole-study context: The United States, Italy and Spain provided the acute and convalescent COVID-19 samples. The cDNA or gDNA used as material had been derived from T cells, B-cell-depleted T cells, or PBMCs.

In the original processing: Amplification of reference gene primers provided the estimated nucleated cell counts. Method: immunoSEQ multiplex PCR; TCRdb's copy keeps in-frame clones and lacks some. V, J and clone size derive from that table, while D and trimming were established from the DNA sequence. The sample holds about 52,000 clones, just under 90% seen once. Specimen: peripheral blood. The receptor was isolated from a man older than 75 with active or convalescent COVID-19. The chain is built from TRBV3-1 (or the pseudogene TRBV3-2) and TRBJ1-2; a weak D match, TRBD1 (5 bases). The CDR3: CASSQGESPGGYGYTF. The DNA of the CDR3 is TGTGCCAGCAGCCAAGGGGAAAGCCCGGGGGGCTATGGCTACACCTTC.